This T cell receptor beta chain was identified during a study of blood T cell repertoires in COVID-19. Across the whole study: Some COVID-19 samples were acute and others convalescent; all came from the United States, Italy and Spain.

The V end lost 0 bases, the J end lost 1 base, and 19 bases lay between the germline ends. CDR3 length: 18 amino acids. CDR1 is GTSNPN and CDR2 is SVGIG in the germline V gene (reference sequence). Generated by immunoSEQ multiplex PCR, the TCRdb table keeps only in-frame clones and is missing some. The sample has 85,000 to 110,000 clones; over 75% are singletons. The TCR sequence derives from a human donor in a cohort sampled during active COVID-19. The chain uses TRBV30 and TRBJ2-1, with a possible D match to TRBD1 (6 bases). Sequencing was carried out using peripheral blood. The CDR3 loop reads CAWSVSTGYLGSYNEQFF. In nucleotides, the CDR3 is TGTGCCTGGAGTGTATCTACAGGGTATTTGGGGTCCTACAATGAGCAGTTCTTC.